This T cell receptor (beta chain) was documented in a study of post-analysis software for immune sequencing data. Findings and limits, study-wide: Relative to controls, patients had about five TRBV segments at higher frequency, with TRBV5-6, TRBV5-1 and TRBV20-1 among these.

Researchers reported that TCR beta cDNA libraries carried unique molecular identifiers. TCRdb processed the PCR reads anew with MiXCR; each CDR3 protein has one entry. The profile shows some 370,000 distinct CDR3 sequences, approximately 38% of them singletons. CDR3 length equals 14 residues. Germline values: CDR1 SGHRS, CDR2 YFSETQ. V was pared by 4 bases and J by 8 bases, with 6 bases of the junction left unmatched. Note on this clonotype: Its cognate antigen is unknown.

The gene calls are TRBV5-1 and TRBJ2-1, with 10 bases lining up with TRBD2. The TCR originated in a girl under 18 with multiple sclerosis. Sequenced input: blood. The CDR3 nucleotides are TGCGCCAGCAGCACCCTTCTAGCGGGGGATGAGCAGTTCTTC. It codes for CASSTLLAGDEQFF.